A single sample is the source of the 22 T cell receptor beta chains below, sequenced in a study of blood T cell repertoires in COVID-19 (dated by TCRdb to between 2020 and 2021). Libraries were built with the immunoSEQ multiplex PCR assay. The table comes from immuneACCESS by way of TCRdb, which keeps in-frame sequences with V and J called. Part of the clones is missing from these tables; in studies checked, under half for an unresolved V gene and the rest for unknown reasons. This sample comprises around 430,000 clones, around 88% of them detected only once. The ten most abundant clones make up roughly 12% of the sample. Sequencing input: peripheral blood. These receptors all come from a woman aged 45-60 years with COVID-19, enrolled during active disease.

The chain employs TRBV7-9 and TRBJ2-7; 11 nucleotides align to TRBD1. Germline V lookup: CDR1 SEHNR, CDR2 FQNEAQ (reference sequence). The CDR3 covers 11 residues. The CDR3 loop reads CAGTGGNEQYF. In nucleotides, the CDR3 is TGTGCTGGGACAGGGGGTAACGAGCAGTACTTC.

The chain uses TRBV30 and TRBJ1-1; no clear D. Trimming took 5 bases from V and 1 from J, leaving 17 bases between them. This CDR3 has 15 amino acids. Germline V lookup: CDR1 GTSNPN, CDR2 SVGIG (reference sequence). The CDR3 DNA sequence: TGTGCCTGGGGTATCATCGGTCGAAAGAACACTGAAGCTTTCTTT. This sequence encodes CAWGIIGRKNTEAFF. Full variable domain (missing parts from reference TRBV30 and TRBJ1-1): SQTIHQWPATLVQPVGSPLSLECTVEGTSNPNLYWYRQAAGRGLQLLFYSVGIGQISSEVPQNLSASRPQDRQFILSSKKLLLSDSGFYLCAWGIIGRKNTEAFFGQGTRLTVV.

The rearrangement links TRBV30 to TRBJ2-2; the D gene is possibly TRBD1 (6 bases). Germline CDR1 GTSNPN, CDR2 SVGIG (reference sequence). Trimming took 2 bases from V and 5 from J, leaving 9 bases between them. CDR3 length equals 13 residues. The chain's CDR3 is CAWSLQGTGELFF. The DNA of the CDR3 is TGTGCCTGGAGTCTGCAGGGGACCGGGGAGCTGTTTTTT.

This chain joins TRBV10-3 and TRBJ1-5; D is uncertain. Germline V lookup: CDR1 ENHRY, CDR2 SYGVKD. The CDR3 consists of 13 residues. The V end lost 6 bases, the J end lost 7 bases, and 13 bases lay between the germline ends. Here the CDR3 DNA reads TGTGCCATCAGGGGCCGGGAGGAACAGCCCCAGCATTTT. Translation gives CAIRGREEQPQHF.

This rearrangement joins TRBV20-1 to TRBJ1-1; D might be TRBD1 (5 bases). The CDR3 is made up of 11 amino acids. Germline CDR1 DFQATT, CDR2 SNEGSKA (reference sequence). Trimming pared 7 bases from V and 4 bases from J, leaving 10 bases between. The CDR3 DNA follows: TGCAGTGGCTTAAGGGGCACTGAAGCTTTCTTT. Protein: CSGLRGTEAFF.

This chain joins TRBV6-5 and TRBJ2-3; TRBD2 aligns across 9 bases. J was trimmed by 2 bases and V by 5 bases; bases with no gene match: 2. Germline V gives CDR1 MNHEY, CDR2 SVGAGI. This CDR3 comprises 14 residues. The CDR3 here is CASSTSGHTDTQYF. The CDR3 region has the DNA TGTGCCAGCAGTACTAGCGGGCACACAGATACGCAGTATTTT.

In nucleotides, the CDR3 is TGTGCCAGTAGTACCTGGACAGGGGGCGATGAAAAACTGTTTTTT. Translation: CASSTWTGGDEKLFF. The rearrangement joins TRBV19 to TRBJ1-4; 11 nucleotides match TRBD1. The CDR3 loop spans 15 amino acids. With 4 bases clipped from V and 6 bases from J, the junction kept 4 bases outside the gene matches. Looked up from germline, CDR1 is LNHDA and CDR2 is SQIVND (reference sequence).

CDR3 sequence (DNA): TGTGCCAGCAGCTTATCTCGCGAAGATGATAAAGCTTTCTTT. Its translation: CASSLSREDDKAFF. The V gene is TRBV7-8, the J gene TRBJ1-1; the D is unclear. V lost 2 bases and J 9 bases, leaving 16 bases between the germline ends. Germline V gives CDR1 SGHVS, CDR2 FQNEAQ. CDR3 length: 14 residues.

The rearrangement uses TRBV6-2 or TRBV6-3 and TRBJ1-3, with a tentative D call TRBD1 (6 bases). Trimming took 6 bases from V and 0 from J, leaving 9 bases between them. CDR3 length equals 14 residues. CDR1 is MNHEY, CDR2 SVGEGT, per germline. For the CDR3, the DNA is TGTGCCAGCAGCCGGACAGCCTCTGGAAACACCATATATTTT. Translation gives CASSRTASGNTIYF.

J is TRBJ2-3 and V is TRBV5-5, with D possibly TRBD1 on 6 matching bases. V was trimmed by 5 bases and J by 5 bases, leaving 21 bases between them. Looked up from germline, CDR1 is SGHKS and CDR2 is YYEKEE (reference sequence). The CDR3 spans 16 residues. Here the CDR3 reads CASRFGQPQLLDTQYF. The CDR3 DNA reads as TGTGCCAGCAGGTTCGGACAGCCCCAGCTTTTAGATACGCAGTATTTT.

The chain joins TRBV6-5 to TRBJ2-7, with TRBD1 identical over 9 bases. The junction had 7 bases not matched to a gene; V was cut back by 7 bases and J by 3 bases. The CDR3 sequence is 14 residues long. Germline V gene lookup returns CDR1 MNHEY and CDR2 SVGAGI. CDR3 region: CASTRDRDGYEQYF. As DNA, the CDR3 is TGTGCCAGCACCAGGGACAGGGACGGCTACGAGCAGTACTTC.

V and J are TRBV7-2 and TRBJ2-7, with D unclear. The CDR3 loop spans 13 amino acids. The germline V and J ends were trimmed by 0 bases and 0 bases, with 3 bases remaining between them. CDR1 and CDR2 (germline): SGHTA, FQGNSA. The CDR3 spells CASSLASSYEQYF. The CDR3 DNA follows: TGTGCCAGCAGCTTAGCCAGCTCCTACGAGCAGTACTTC.

Concerning this clone itself: Other nucleotide sequences from this sample produce the same CDR3. The CDR3 sequence: CASSLVGSTDTQYF. The CDR3 coding sequence is TGCGCCAGCAGCTTGGTCGGTAGCACAGATACGCAGTATTTT. The chain combines TRBV5-1 with TRBJ2-3; D gene ambiguous. This CDR3 contains 14 residues. The V gene's germline CDR1 is SGHRS and CDR2 YFSETQ. V lost 0 bases and J lost 0, with 5 bases in between.

The chain employs TRBV30 and TRBJ2-3; 8 bases are a match to TRBD2. The V segment lost 2 bases and the J segment 5 bases; nucleotides outside the gene matches: 6. The CDR3 sequence is 14 residues long. Germline V lookup: CDR1 GTSNPN, CDR2 SVGIG (reference sequence). The chain's CDR3 is CAWSFGGGLDTQYF. DNA for the CDR3: TGTGCCTGGAGTTTTGGCGGGGGGCTAGATACGCAGTATTTT.

The rearrangement uses TRBV7-8 and TRBJ1-5; tentative D call: TRBD1 (5 bases). Trimming cost V 4 bases and J 4 bases, with 11 bases left between them. The CDR3 has 14 residues. Germline V gene lookup returns CDR1 SGHVS and CDR2 FQNEAQ. CDR3: CASSSQDTNQPQHF. In nucleotides, the CDR3 is TGTGCCAGCAGCTCCCAGGACACGAATCAGCCCCAGCATTTT. Filled out from reference TRBV7-8 and TRBJ1-5, the complete variable domain reads GAGVSQSPRYKVAKRGQDVALRCDPISGHVSLFWYQQALGQGPEFLTYFQNEAQLDKSGLPSDRFFAERPEGSVSTLKIQRTQQEDSAVYLCASSSQDTNQPQHFGDGTRLSIL.

This chain uses TRBV6-5 with TRBJ2-1; 10 bases align to TRBD2. Germline values: CDR1 MNHEY, CDR2 SVGAGI. This CDR3 is built from 14 residues. V shed 8 bases and J 6 bases; nucleotides not matched to a gene: 7. As DNA, the CDR3 is TGTGCCAGCGCCATGACTAGCGGGCCCAATGAGCAGTTCTTC. Protein sequence: CASAMTSGPNEQFF.

The chain is built from TRBV7-6 and TRBJ2-1, with D uncertain. The germline V and J ends were trimmed by 5 bases and 0 bases, with 11 bases remaining between them. The CDR3 extends over 15 amino acids. Germline V lookup: CDR1 SGHVS, CDR2 FNYEAQ. The CDR3 loop reads CASSPTYPSYNEQFF. The CDR3 coding sequence is TGTGCCAGCAGCCCCACATACCCCTCCTACAATGAGCAGTTCTTC.

The chain carries TRBV6-5 and TRBJ1-2; D remains ambiguous. Germline CDR1 is MNHEY and CDR2 is SVGAGI. This CDR3 contains 12 residues. V was pared by 6 bases and J by 7 bases, with 12 bases between. Here the CDR3 reads CASRAGRRGYTF. The CDR3 bases are TGTGCCAGCAGAGCAGGCCGGCGTGGCTACACCTTC.

The rearrangement links TRBV3-1 (or the pseudogene TRBV3-2) to TRBJ2-7; 8 bases are a match to TRBD2. This CDR3 is built from 16 residues. V trimming: 0 bases; J trimming: 4 bases; junction bases outside the gene matches: 8. Looked up from germline, CDR1 is LGHDT and CDR2 is YNNKEL (reference sequence). In DNA, the CDR3 is TGTGCCAGCAGCCAAGAAGGACGGGGGGGCTGGTACGAGCAGTACTTC. Its translation is CASSQEGRGGWYEQYF.

V gene TRBV19 combines with J gene TRBJ1-4; 7 bases are a match to TRBD1. The CDR3 is 16 amino acids. The V and J ends lost 7 bases and 0 bases, in that order; junction bases with no gene match: 8. From germline, CDR1 is LNHDA and CDR2 SQIVND (reference sequence). CDR3 DNA: TGTGCCAGTACCCGTCAGGGGGACGCAACTAATGAAAAACTGTTTTTT. It is translated as CASTRQGDATNEKLFF. The variable domain in full, with the rest retrieved from reference TRBV19 and TRBJ1-4, is DGGITQSPKYLFRKEGQNVTLSCEQNLNHDAMYWYRQDPGQGLRLIYYSQIVNDFQKGDIAEGYSVSREKKESFPLTVTSAQKNPTAFYLCASTRQGDATNEKLFFGSGTQLSVL.

The chain links TRBV2 to TRBJ1-2, with a possible D match to TRBD1 (6 bases). Germline CDR1 SNHLY, CDR2 FYNNEI. V lost 8 bases and J lost 2, with 27 bases in between. The CDR3 consists of 18 residues. The CDR3 nucleotides read TGTGCCAGCGTTTGGGACACAACTATTCATAGGGGCAACTATGGCTACACCTTC. Encoded protein: CASVWDTTIHRGNYGYTF.

The chain links TRBV19 to TRBJ2-3, with no clear D. Germline CDR1 and CDR2: LNHDA and SQIVND (reference sequence). The V gene lost 10 bases and the J gene lost 4 bases, with 9 bases spanning the gap. The CDR3 runs to 11 residues. The CDR3 loop reads CATTSADTQYF. DNA for the CDR3: TGTGCCACCACATCTGCAGATACGCAGTATTTT.